The T cell receptor (beta chain) under discussion was sequenced for a study of blood T cell repertoires in COVID-19. In the original processing: Counts of nucleated cells, estimated from reference gene primer amplification, were obtained. Clones were sequenced by immunoSEQ multiplex PCR, and TCRdb holds only the in-frame ones, with some missing. V and J calls and clone size are copied from that table; D and trimming were computed from the DNA. The data hold about 140,000 clones, with around 89% observed a single time. The CDR3 has 13 residues. In germline, CDR1 is SGHTA, CDR2 FQGNSA. V lost 6 bases and J 7 bases, leaving 12 bases between the germline ends.

The genes are TRBV7-2 and TRBJ2-2; no firm D call. Sequenced input: peripheral blood. The TCR was taken from a man aged 55 to 70 with active or convalescent COVID-19. Written as DNA, the CDR3 is TGTGCCAGCAGTCAGGATCCCAACGGGGAGCTGTTTTTT. Translation: CASSQDPNGELFF.